This TCR beta chain was obtained from a study of cytomegalovirus exposure and HLA in healthy donors. V was trimmed by 0 bases and J by 5 bases, leaving 19 bases between them. The V gene's germline CDR1 is SEHNR and CDR2 FQNEAQ (reference sequence). The CDR3 consists of 17 residues. The PCR ran on 60 Vbeta and 13 Jbeta primers. Clones were read by immunoSEQ multiplex PCR, and TCRdb kept only the in-frame ones, dropping some. Among 150,000 or so clones listed, about 79% were seen once. The source of this sequence is a female donor in good health and CMV-seronegative. The chain joins TRBV7-9 to TRBJ1-1; D might be TRBD1 (5 bases). The sample taken for sequencing was PBMCs. The chain's CDR3 is CASSLASGDLAGTEAFF. CDR3 sequence (DNA): TGTGCCAGCAGCTTAGCGAGCGGGGACTTGGCGGGGACTGAAGCTTTCTTT.